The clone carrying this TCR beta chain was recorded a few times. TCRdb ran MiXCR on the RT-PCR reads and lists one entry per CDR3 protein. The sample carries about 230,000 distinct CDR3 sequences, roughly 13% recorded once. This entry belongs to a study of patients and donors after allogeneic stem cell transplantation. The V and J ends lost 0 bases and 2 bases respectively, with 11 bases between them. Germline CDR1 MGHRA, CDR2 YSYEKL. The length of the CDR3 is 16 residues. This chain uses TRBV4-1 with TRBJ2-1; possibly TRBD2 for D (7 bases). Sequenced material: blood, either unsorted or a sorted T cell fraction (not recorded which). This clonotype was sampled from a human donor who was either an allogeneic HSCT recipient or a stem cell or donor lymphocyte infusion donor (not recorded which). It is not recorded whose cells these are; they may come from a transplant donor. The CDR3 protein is CASSQDRGGAYNEQFF. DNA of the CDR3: TGCGCCAGCAGCCAAGATAGGGGGGGGGCCTACAATGAGCAGTTCTTC.